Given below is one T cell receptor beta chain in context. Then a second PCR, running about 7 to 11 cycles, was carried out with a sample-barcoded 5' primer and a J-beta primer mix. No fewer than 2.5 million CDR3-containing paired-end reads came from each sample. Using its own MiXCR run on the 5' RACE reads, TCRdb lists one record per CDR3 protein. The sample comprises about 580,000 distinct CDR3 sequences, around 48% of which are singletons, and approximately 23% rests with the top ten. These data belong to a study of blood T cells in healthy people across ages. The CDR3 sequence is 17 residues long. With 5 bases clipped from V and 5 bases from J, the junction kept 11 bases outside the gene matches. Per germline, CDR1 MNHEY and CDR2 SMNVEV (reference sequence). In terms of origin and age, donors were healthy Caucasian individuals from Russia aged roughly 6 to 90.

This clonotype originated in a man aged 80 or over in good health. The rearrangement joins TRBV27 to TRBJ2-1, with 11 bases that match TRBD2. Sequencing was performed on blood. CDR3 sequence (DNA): TGTGCCAGCAGTCACATGGCTAGCGGGGGGTCTAACAATGAGCAGTTCTTC. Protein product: CASSHMASGGSNNEQFF.